Sequencing of this T cell receptor (beta chain) was carried out in a study of cytomegalovirus exposure and HLA in healthy donors. Study-wide points: Cytomegalovirus association was assigned to around 150 TCR beta chains. Reports indicated that the classifier achieved high specificity and sensitivity in diagnosing cytomegalovirus status. Researchers reported in a later analysis that common viral pathogens appeared linked to several top clusters.

Researchers ran the PCR with 60 Vbeta and 13 Jbeta primers. Repertoires were generated with immunoSEQ multiplex PCR, while TCRdb's copy carries only in-frame clones and drops some. The sample records 79,000 or so clones, roughly 73% being singletons. CDR1 is LGHNT, CDR2 FRNRAP, per germline. After removal of 7 bases from V and 8 bases from J, the junction contained 14 bases not matched to a gene. The CDR3 extends over 15 amino acids. A word on this clone: Its antigen remains unknown.

This receptor was obtained from a middle-aged woman in good health and CMV-seropositive. The chain links TRBV12-5 to TRBJ2-1; 7 nucleotides align to TRBD2. The sequenced sample was PBMCs. The CDR3 nucleotides are TGTGCTAGTGCTAGGGTGTGGGAGGGCCGCTATGAGCAGTTCTTC. It codes for CASARVWEGRYEQFF.